The 23 T cell receptor beta chains below all came from one sample that was sequenced in a study of post-analysis software for immune sequencing data. Antigens of these TCRs are unknown. Findings and caveats of the study: Patients used a handful of TRBV segments, including TRBV5-6, TRBV5-1 and TRBV20-1, more often than controls.

Unique molecular identifiers were present in the TCR beta cDNA libraries. From the PCR reads, TCRdb called clonotypes with MiXCR, one entry per CDR3 protein. The table includes some 690,000 distinct CDR3 sequences, roughly 27% detected once. The sequenced material came from blood. The receptor source for this set is a girl between 10 and 17 years old with multiple sclerosis.

The chain is built from TRBV6-5 and TRBJ1-2; no clear D gene. V lost 0 bases to trimming and J lost 4 bases, with 9 bases between them. CDR3 length: 14 amino acids. Germline lookup yields CDR1 MNHEY and CDR2 SVGAGI. The CDR3, as DNA: TGTGCCAGCAGTTACTCGAATCCAGCCTATGGCTACACCTTC. Its translation is CASSYSNPAYGYTF.

The CDR3 is CASSLGDRGANTEAFF. CDR3 coding DNA: TGCGCCAGCAGCTTGGGGGATAGGGGGGCGAACACTGAAGCTTTCTTT. V gene TRBV5-1 combines with J gene TRBJ1-1; possible D gene TRBD1, 6 bases. The CDR3 length is 16 residues. V lost 0 bases and J lost 1, with 13 bases in between. Looked up from germline, CDR1 is SGHRS and CDR2 is YFSETQ.

This clonotype was detected a few times. This chain links TRBV29-1 with TRBJ2-3; D possibly corresponds to TRBD1 (7 bases). Trimming shortened V by 3 bases and J by 6 bases, and 13 bases separated the two germline ends. This CDR3 has 13 amino acids. Germline CDR1 reads SQVTM; CDR2 reads ANQGSEA. The CDR3 loop is CSVDLAGGDTQYF. CDR3 coding DNA: TGCAGCGTTGACCTCGCAGGGGGGGATACGCAGTATTTT.

The rearrangement links TRBV20-1 to TRBJ2-7; no reliable D call. Between the trimmed V and J ends, which lost 5 bases and 4 bases, there was a span of 9 bases. The CDR3 covers 11 residues. Germline loops: CDR1 DFQATT, CDR2 SNEGSKA (reference sequence). CDR3: CSAGDRYEQYF. The CDR3 nucleotides read TGCAGTGCTGGGGATCGGTACGAGCAGTACTTC.

The chain links TRBV27 to TRBJ2-5, with TRBD2 identical over 11 bases. Judging by the DNA end, TRBJ2-7 fits better; the J call may be wrong. Germline V CDR1 and CDR2: MNHEY, SMNVEV (reference sequence). The CDR3 covers 14 residues. The CDR3 sequence: CASSHGLAGGEQYF. The CDR3 DNA is TGTGCCAGCAGTCATGGGCTAGCGGGAGGCGAGCAGTACTTC.

The chain joins TRBV6-2 or TRBV6-3 to TRBJ1-1; no definite D call. In germline, CDR1 is MNHEY, CDR2 SVGEGT. The CDR3 contains 13 residues. Trimming pared 4 bases from V and 0 bases from J, leaving 6 bases between. CDR3 sequence reads: CASSWAMNTEAFF. In nucleotides, the CDR3 is TGTGCCAGCAGTTGGGCGATGAACACTGAAGCTTTCTTT.

In this sample, this clonotype turned up a few times. V is TRBV29-1 and J is TRBJ1-2; a weak D match, TRBD1 (5 bases). V gave up 5 bases and J gave up 7 bases, with 14 bases separating them. There are 12 residues in the CDR3. The germline V gene has CDR1 SQVTM and CDR2 ANQGSEA. The CDR3 DNA reads TGCAGCGTTCCTACGACAGCCGGTGGCTACACCTTC. Translation: CSVPTTAGGYTF.

V gene TRBV10-3 combines with J gene TRBJ2-4; 13 nucleotides match TRBD2. The J call is in doubt because the DNA end fits TRBJ2-5 better. CDR1 is ENHRY, CDR2 SYGVKD, per germline. CDR3 length: 14 residues. CDR3 bases: TGTGCCTCCTCCGGACTAGCGGGAGTAGGGACCCAGTACTTC. This codes for CASSGLAGVGTQYF.

This clonotype showed up just a few times. The gene calls are TRBV5-1 and TRBJ2-1; D possibly corresponds to TRBD1 (5 bases). Germline CDR1 is SGHRS and CDR2 is YFSETQ. The CDR3 loop spans 14 amino acids. Trimming stripped 4 bases from V and 7 bases from J, with 15 bases between. CDR3 region: CASSPLIRGNEQFF. Here the CDR3 DNA reads TGCGCCAGCAGCCCCTTAATAAGGGGTAATGAGCAGTTCTTC.

The chain has TRBV10-3 and TRBJ2-5; 13 nucleotides match TRBD2. The CDR3 is made up of 15 amino acids. Germline CDR1 reads ENHRY; CDR2 reads SYGVKD. After removal of 4 bases from V and 11 bases from J, the junction contained 10 bases not matched to a gene. CDR3 sequence (DNA): TGTGCCATCAGTGCAGGGACTAGCGGGACCAATGAGCAGTACTTC. Translation gives CAISAGTSGTNEQYF.

In this sample, this clonotype turned up a few times. The chain uses TRBV6-6 and TRBJ1-4; maybe TRBD1 (6 bases). Trimming removed 11 bases at V and 5 bases at J, with 15 bases between. Germline CDR1 reads MNHNY; CDR2 reads SVGAGI (reference sequence). The CDR3 is made up of 13 amino acids. In nucleotides, the CDR3 is TGTGCCGGTCAGGGGCGGGTCAATGAAAAACTGTTTTTT. Translation gives CAGQGRVNEKLFF.

This clonotype appeared a few times. The rearrangement links TRBV20-1 to TRBJ1-1; D uncertain. CDR3 length: 14 amino acids. CDR1 DFQATT and CDR2 SNEGSKA come from the germline V gene (reference sequence). The V and J ends lost 5 bases and 0 bases respectively, with 13 bases between them. DNA for the CDR3: TGCAGTGCTCGAGCTAGGGTGCTGAACACTGAAGCTTTCTTT. It translates to CSARARVLNTEAFF.

The rearrangement links TRBV6-1 to TRBJ2-7; 7 bases agree with TRBD2. Near its end, the DNA agrees better with TRBJ2-1, so the J call may be wrong. The CDR3 is 13 residues long. Germline V gene lookup returns CDR1 MNHNS and CDR2 SASEGT. The CDR3 bases are TGTGCCAGCAGCTACGGGACTACCTACGAGCAGTTCTTC. This gives the protein CASSYGTTYEQFF.

A few counts support this clonotype. The chain combines TRBV6-2 or TRBV6-3 with TRBJ2-7; D might be TRBD1 (5 bases). Germline CDR1 is MNHEY and CDR2 is SVGEGT. The CDR3 consists of 16 residues. V lost 0 bases and J 0 bases, leaving 12 bases between the germline ends. As DNA, the CDR3 is TGTGCCAGCAGTTACTCGTCCAGGGCGAGCTCCTACGAGCAGTACTTC. Translated: CASSYSSRASSYEQYF.

The chain recombines TRBV11-3 with TRBJ2-7, with D unresolved. The V and J ends lost 5 bases and 4 bases respectively, with 12 bases between them. The CDR3 totals 13 residues. Germline V gives CDR1 SGHNT, CDR2 YENEEA. The CDR3 nucleotides are TGTGCCAGCAGCCCGGTCGCCGGGTACGAGCAGTACTTC. Translating it yields CASSPVAGYEQYF.

CDR3 coding DNA: TGTGCCAGCAGTTGGGGGACAGGGGATGGGAACTATGGCTACACCTTC. It is translated as CASSWGTGDGNYGYTF. The rearrangement joins TRBV12-3 or TRBV12-4 to TRBJ1-2, with 10 bases lining up with TRBD1. J lost 2 bases, V lost 4 bases, and 7 bases had no gene match. The CDR3 runs to 16 residues.

This clonotype was counted only a few times. The chain couples TRBV11-3 to TRBJ1-1; D remains ambiguous. Trimming shortened V by 3 bases and J by 3 bases, and 11 bases separated the two germline ends. The CDR3 is 14 residues long. CDR1 and CDR2 (germline): SGHNT, YENEEA. CDR3 nucleotides: TGTGCCAGCAGCTTTGGTCCGAGGGACACTGAAGCTTTCTTT. Protein: CASSFGPRDTEAFF.

This clonotype appeared a few times. The chain has TRBV6-6 and TRBJ2-5, with 8 bases fitting TRBD2. CDR1 is MNHNY, CDR2 SVGAGI, per germline (reference sequence). This CDR3 is built from 14 residues. V shed 6 bases, J shed 5 bases, and the junction held 8 bases outside the gene matches. CDR3 region: CASSPGGAWETQYF. CDR3 nucleotide sequence: TGTGCCAGCAGCCCCGGGGGGGCTTGGGAGACCCAGTACTTC.

The J gene is TRBJ1-1, the V gene TRBV29-1, with 7 bases that match TRBD1. V lost 0 bases, J lost 5 bases, and 6 bases stayed unmatched. The CDR3 covers 14 residues. Germline-derived CDR1 and CDR2 are SQVTM and ANQGSEA. The CDR3 nucleotides read TGCAGCGTTGAAGACTATCCAGGGGGGACTGAAGCTTTCTTT. Amino acid sequence: CSVEDYPGGTEAFF.

This clonotype was counted a few times. V is TRBV4-3 and J is TRBJ1-5, with unresolved D. V lost 1 base and J lost 7, with 11 bases in between. The CDR3 runs 14 residues. Germline CDR1 is LGHNA and CDR2 is YSLEER. CDR3 DNA sequence: TGCGCCAGCAGCCAAGTTGTAGGCAGGCAGCCCCAGCATTTT. The encoded protein is CASSQVVGRQPQHF.

The chain carries TRBV5-5 and TRBJ2-5, with TRBD2 matching over 8 bases. CDR1 is SGHKS, CDR2 YYEKEE, per germline (reference sequence). The CDR3 runs to 18 residues. The J segment lost 0 bases and the V segment lost 0 bases, leaving 10 bases of the junction unmatched. CDR3 nucleotide sequence: TGTGCCAGCAGCTTGGCCCGGTTAGGCGGGGGGTACCAAGAGACCCAGTACTTC. Amino acid sequence: CASSLARLGGGYQETQYF.

This clonotype was seen a handful of times. The genes are TRBV6-5 and TRBJ2-7, with D possibly being TRBD1 (6 bases). With 5 bases removed from V and 7 bases from J, the gap between germline ends came to 24 bases. CDR1 is MNHEY and CDR2 is SVGAGI in the germline V gene. The CDR3 contains 16 residues. The CDR3 loop reads CASSPPLSGARWEQYF. CDR3 coding DNA: TGTGCCAGCAGTCCCCCGCTTTCAGGGGCGAGGTGGGAGCAGTACTTC.

There are many counts of this clonotype. The V gene is TRBV7-2, the J gene TRBJ2-1; D is undetermined. With 4 bases removed from V and 3 bases from J, the gap between germline ends came to 4 bases. The germline gives CDR1 SGHTA, CDR2 FQGNSA. This CDR3 region has 12 residues. CDR3 amino acids: CASSSNYNEQFF. The CDR3, as DNA: TGTGCCAGCAGCTCCAACTACAATGAGCAGTTCTTC.